This entry lists 11 T cell receptor beta chains sequenced from one sample in a study of shared T cell receptors in the human thymus (TCRdb year 2021). The library was prepared using the immunoSEQ multiplex PCR assay. In TCRdb, the immuneACCESS table is reduced to in-frame sequences with V and J assigned. These tables do not hold every clone; where another copy was compared, an unresolved V gene accounts for under half, and the others remain unexplained. This sample holds around 340,000 clones; around 93% were observed only once. Roughly 0.02% of the sample lies in the top ten. The sample was thymocytes. These receptors all come from a human donor.

The V gene is TRBV27, the J gene TRBJ2-1, with 8 nucleotides matching TRBD2. The V segment lost 5 bases and the J segment 6 bases; nucleotides outside the gene matches: 12. CDR3 length equals 16 residues. Germline V gene data show CDR1 as MNHEY and CDR2 as SMNVEV (reference sequence). The CDR3 region is CASSPRGGVFSNEQFF. The CDR3 bases are TGTGCCAGCAGTCCCCGGGGGGGAGTGTTCAGCAATGAGCAGTTCTTC.

This clone was picked up a small number of times. This chain connects TRBV7-2 to TRBJ2-1, with D uncertain. Per the germline V gene, CDR1 is SGHTA and CDR2 is FQGNSA. The CDR3 runs 15 residues. V was cut by 5 bases and J by 0 bases, with 11 bases left in between. DNA of the CDR3: TGTGCCAGCAGCCGTTACTCTAGCTCCTACAATGAGCAGTTCTTC. The encoded protein is CASSRYSSSYNEQFF.

V usage is TRBV5-4 and J usage is TRBJ2-7; D is tentatively TRBD1 or TRBD2 (5 bases each). The CDR3 is 16 residues long. Germline values: CDR1 SGHNT, CDR2 YYREEE (reference sequence). With 0 bases removed from V and 6 bases from J, the gap between germline ends came to 19 bases. The CDR3, as DNA: TGTGCCAGCAGCTTGGCCCCCCGGGACCCCTCGACCGAGCAGTACTTC. This translates into CASSLAPRDPSTEQYF.

The chain uses TRBV5-1 and TRBJ2-7, with a tentative D call TRBD1 (7 bases). V dropped 0 bases and J dropped 4 bases, with 14 bases sitting between them. The CDR3 has 15 residues. Germline CDR1 reads SGHRS; CDR2 reads YFSETQ. CDR3 region: CASSLVGQAGYEQYF. CDR3 nucleotide sequence: TGCGCCAGCAGCTTGGTCGGACAGGCGGGATACGAGCAGTACTTC.

This clone appeared a single time. A read error may produce the germline difference seen at one junction end. Other DNA sequences in the sample encode the same CDR3. This CDR3 is CASSLCRHNYGYTF. The DNA for the CDR3 is TGTGCCAGCAGTCTATGCCGACACAACTATGGCTACACCTTC. This chain joins TRBV28 and TRBJ1-2; D not resolved. The CDR3 has 14 residues. CDR1 is MDHEN and CDR2 is SYDVKM in the germline V gene.

The chain links TRBV16 to TRBJ1-3; 8 bases match TRBD1. Trimming at V came to 2 bases and at J to 2 bases, leaving 8 bases not matched to a gene. CDR1 KGHSY and CDR2 FQNENV come from the germline V gene. The CDR3 contains 17 residues. The CDR3 loop reads CASSQGEDRETGNTIYF. CDR3 DNA: TGTGCCAGCAGCCAAGGGGAGGACAGGGAAACTGGAAACACCATATATTTT. Full variable domain (outside the CDR3, taken from reference TRBV16 and TRBJ1-3): GEEVAQTPKHLVRGEGQKAKLYCAPIKGHSYVFWYQQVLKNEFKFLISFQNENVFDETGMPKERFSAKCLPNSPCSLEIQATKLEDSAVYFCASSQGEDRETGNTIYFGEGSWLTVV.

This sequence joins TRBV10-3 and TRBJ1-3; 10 positions agree with TRBD1. The V gene end was trimmed by 6 bases and the J gene end by 12 bases; junction bases not matched to a gene: 5. Germline loops: CDR1 ENHRY, CDR2 SYGVKD. The CDR3 is 12 amino acids. For the CDR3, the DNA is TGTGCCATCAGGGGGGACAGGGGCGTCATATATTTT. Translated, it gives CAIRGDRGVIYF.

The chain uses TRBV4-1 and TRBJ1-1, with D unresolved. This CDR3 region has 13 residues. Germline V CDR1 and CDR2: MGHRA, YSYEKL. Trimming removed 4 bases at V and 4 bases at J, with 10 bases between. The CDR3 nucleotides are TGCGCCAGCAGCCCTGGGGTCGGCACTGAAGCTTTCTTT. Translated: CASSPGVGTEAFF.

This clone is a singleton in its sample. The chain recombines TRBV4-1 with TRBJ2-1; 16 positions agree with TRBD2. The CDR3 sequence is 18 residues long. Germline values: CDR1 MGHRA, CDR2 YSYEKL. The junction had 5 bases not matched to a gene; V was cut back by 0 bases and J by 6 bases. The CDR3 sequence: CASSQDPGLAGGPNEQFF. CDR3 nucleotide sequence: TGCGCCAGCAGCCAAGATCCGGGACTAGCGGGAGGGCCCAATGAGCAGTTCTTC.

The V gene is TRBV21-1, the J gene TRBJ2-7; whether TRBD1, the table's D call, matches the DNA was not checked. TRBV21-1 is an annotated pseudogene. The CDR3 loop spans 16 amino acids. CDR3 residues: CASSKGCQDRGHEQYF. As DNA, the CDR3 is TGTGCCAGCAGCAAAGGTTGTCAGGACAGGGGCCACGAGCAGTACTTC.

V usage is TRBV10-3 and J usage is TRBJ1-5; possibly TRBD1 for D (5 bases). Germline CDR1 and CDR2: ENHRY and SYGVKD. V lost 3 bases and J 1 base, leaving 19 bases between the germline ends. This CDR3 has 18 residues. The CDR3 protein is CAISEEACYWDSNQPQHF. The CDR3 DNA is TGTGCCATCAGTGAAGAGGCGTGTTACTGGGACAGCAATCAGCCCCAGCATTTT.